These 8 T cell receptor beta chains were sequenced from one sample in a study of blood T cell repertoires in COVID-19. Measured with immunoSEQ multiplex PCR; TCRdb has only the in-frame clones, and not every one. The table has approximately 260,000 clones, around 90% seen once; the top ten hold roughly 7.8%. The sample consisted of peripheral blood. The receptors stem from a man aged 55 to 70 who had recovered from COVID-19.

The chain links TRBV2 to TRBJ1-1; 7 positions agree with TRBD1. Germline V gives CDR1 SNHLY, CDR2 FYNNEI. The ends lost 5 bases at V and 4 bases at J; junction bases unmatched: 10. This CDR3 contains 15 residues. CDR3 loop: CASSPHRGGSTEAFF. CDR3 coding DNA: TGTGCCAGCAGTCCCCACAGGGGAGGAAGCACTGAAGCTTTCTTT.

This sequence joins TRBV6-5 and TRBJ2-1; TRBD2 matches at 12 bases. J lost 6 bases, V lost 5 bases, and 5 bases had no gene match. The CDR3 extends over 15 amino acids. The germline V gene has CDR1 MNHEY and CDR2 SVGAGI. CDR3 sequence (DNA): TGTGCCAGCAGTACACTAGCGGGGGGTGCCAATGAGCAGTTCTTC. This translates into CASSTLAGGANEQFF.

This chain joins TRBV28 and TRBJ1-5; the match to TRBD1 covers 9 bases. The length of the CDR3 is 17 residues. Germline CDR1 MDHEN, CDR2 SYDVKM. V lost 4 bases, J lost 2 bases, and 9 bases stayed unmatched. The CDR3 sequence: CASSSGTGSLGNQPQHF. CDR3 nucleotides: TGTGCCAGCAGTTCGGGGACAGGGTCCCTTGGCAATCAGCCCCAGCATTTT. Drawing the rest from reference TRBV28 and TRBJ1-5, the complete variable domain is DVKVTQSSRYLVKRTGEKVFLECVQDMDHENMFWYRQDPGLGLRLIYFSYDVKMKEKGDIPEGYSVSREKKERFSLILESASTNQTSMYLCASSSGTGSLGNQPQHFGDGTRLSIL.

The CDR3 DNA reads TGTGCTAGTGGTTCGTCTATGTACCAAGAGACCCAGTACTTC. As protein: CASGSSMYQETQYF. The gene calls are TRBV12-5 and TRBJ2-5, with D unresolved. This CDR3 is built from 14 residues. CDR1 is LGHNT and CDR2 is FRNRAP in the germline V gene. V was shortened by 4 bases and J by 0 bases, with 9 bases between the two germline ends.

V and J are TRBV24-1 and TRBJ2-7; 9 bases fit TRBD1. J lost 4 bases, V lost 3 bases, and 12 bases had no gene match. This CDR3 is 17 amino acids long. Germline V lookup: CDR1 KGHDR, CDR2 SFDVKD. CDR3 in amino acids: CATSDNKPGQGLYEQYF. Here the CDR3 DNA reads TGTGCCACCAGTGATAACAAACCGGGACAGGGATTATACGAGCAGTACTTC.

The J gene is TRBJ1-4, the V gene TRBV19, with 8 bases identical to TRBD1. This CDR3 region has 14 residues. After removal of 6 bases from V and 7 bases from J, the junction contained 7 bases not matched to a gene. Looked up from germline, CDR1 is LNHDA and CDR2 is SQIVND (reference sequence). CDR3 sequence reads: CASSDRGEGEKLFF. As DNA, the CDR3 is TGTGCCAGTAGCGACAGGGGAGAAGGTGAAAAACTGTTTTTT.

J is TRBJ2-6 and V is TRBV19, with 7 bases identical to TRBD1. V was pared by 6 bases and J by 2 bases, with 4 bases of the junction left unmatched. The CDR3 is 15 residues long. The germline V gene has CDR1 LNHDA and CDR2 SQIVND (reference sequence). CDR3 coding DNA: TGTGCCAGTAGCTTTACAGGGGCTGGGGCCAACGTCCTGACTTTC. It encodes CASSFTGAGANVLTF.

The CDR3, as DNA: TGTGCCAGCAGTCGTAGCGGGGGGAGCTCCTACGAGCAGTACGTC. Protein product: CASSRSGGSSYEQYV. V usage is TRBV6-2 or TRBV6-3 and J usage is TRBJ2-7; TRBD2 matches at 10 bases. Per germline, CDR1 MNHEY and CDR2 SVGEGT. This CDR3 is 15 amino acids long. The ends lost 5 bases at V and 0 bases at J; junction bases unmatched: 4.